One and the same sample provided the 13 T cell receptor beta chains below, sequenced in a study of human T cells and chemical hapten exposure. One entry per CDR3 protein, called by TCRdb with MiXCR from the RACE reads. The sample has around 190,000 distinct CDR3 sequences, around 20% seen once; the top ten hold approximately 6.4%. The time point: patch test 1, 2 weeks after DPC sensitization. The treatment here: therapeutic diphenylcyclopropenone sensitization with weekly scalp DPC. The sequenced sample was whole blood, obtained in connection with sensitization to the hapten diphenylcyclopropenone (DPC). The receptors here all came from a woman aged 45-59 years with alopecia areata. Some clones in this sample may be carry-over from other donors' samples.

This clonotype was observed a few times. The chain is built from TRBV29-1 and TRBJ2-2; possible D gene TRBD2, 6 bases. Germline V CDR1 and CDR2: SQVTM, ANQGSEA. V was pared by 2 bases and J by 0 bases, with 10 bases between. The CDR3 extends over 15 amino acids. In nucleotides, the CDR3 is TGCAGCGTTGAACGGCTAGCGACGAACACCGGGGAGCTGTTTTTT. It yields the protein CSVERLATNTGELFF.

The rearrangement joins TRBV29-1 to TRBJ2-5, with D perhaps TRBD1 (6 bases). This CDR3 has 14 amino acids. CDR1 SQVTM and CDR2 ANQGSEA come from the germline V gene. Deletions cut 4 bases from V and 7 bases from J, with 19 bases between. The CDR3: CSVGGAGRGGTQYF. The DNA for the CDR3 is TGCAGCGTTGGTGGGGCAGGCCGAGGGGGGACCCAGTACTTC.

The chain joins TRBV7-8 to TRBJ2-3; D is unclear. With 6 bases removed from V and 0 bases from J, the gap between germline ends came to 22 bases. The germline V gene has CDR1 SGHVS and CDR2 FQNEAQ. This CDR3 has 18 residues. The CDR3 sequence is CASSPRRTTSTSTDTQYF. As DNA, the CDR3 is TGTGCCAGCAGTCCTCGTCGGACGACTTCCACTAGCACAGATACGCAGTATTTT.

The CDR3 loop reads CASSYWGGEQFF. CDR3 DNA: TGTGCCAGCAGTTACTGGGGGGGAGAGCAGTTCTTC. This sequence joins TRBV6-5 and TRBJ2-1; TRBD2 agrees at 7 bases. V was pared by 1 base and J by 10 bases, with 1 base of the junction left unmatched. This CDR3 comprises 12 residues. CDR1 MNHEY and CDR2 SVGAGI come from the germline V gene.

The rearrangement links TRBV28 to TRBJ1-5, with a weak D call TRBD1 (5 bases). CDR1 MDHEN and CDR2 SYDVKM come from the germline V gene. This CDR3 region has 16 residues. The CDR3 DNA is TGTGCTAACTCAGGGCCAAGGGTAGATAGCAATCAGCCCCAGCATTTT. Its protein product is CANSGPRVDSNQPQHF.

In its sample, this clonotype was seen a few times. V and J are TRBV5-1 and TRBJ2-5; D might be TRBD1 or TRBD2, each matching 5 bases. The CDR3 spans 13 residues. Trimming cost V 4 bases and J 5 bases, with 12 bases left between them. Looked up from germline, CDR1 is SGHRS and CDR2 is YFSETQ. In nucleotides, the CDR3 is TGCGCCAGCAGCGAGGGACCCACGGAGACCCAGTACTTC. This codes for CASSEGPTETQYF.

The J gene is TRBJ2-1, the V gene TRBV20-1; TRBD2 aligns across 8 bases. Germline V gene lookup returns CDR1 DFQATT and CDR2 SNEGSKA (reference sequence). The V segment lost 6 bases and the J segment 9 bases; nucleotides outside the gene matches: 13. The CDR3 covers 14 residues. CDR3 DNA sequence: TGCAGTGCCAGCCATAGCGGGGAGCGGGGTGAGCAGTTCTTC. This gives the protein CSASHSGERGEQFF.

Only a few counts were recorded for this clonotype. This chain uses TRBV10-3 with TRBJ2-1, with D tentatively TRBD2 (5 bases). The V and J ends lost 3 bases and 2 bases respectively, with 14 bases between them. Germline CDR1 is ENHRY and CDR2 is SYGVKD. CDR3 length: 16 amino acids. The DNA for the CDR3 is TGTGCCATCAGTGAAGGCCTAGCTATCACCTACAATGAGCAGTTCTTC. Translating it yields CAISEGLAITYNEQFF.

The V gene is TRBV3-1, the J gene TRBJ2-5; TRBD2 matches 8 bases. The ends lost 6 bases at V and 5 bases at J; junction bases unmatched: 14. Germline V gene data show CDR1 as LGHDT and CDR2 as YNNKEL (reference sequence). The length of the CDR3 is 16 residues. This CDR3 reads CASREGLVGDWETQYF. CDR3 DNA sequence: TGTGCCAGCAGAGAGGGACTAGTGGGAGACTGGGAGACCCAGTACTTC.

The chain has TRBV5-5 and TRBJ2-3, with D tentatively TRBD1 or TRBD2 (6 bases each). Germline CDR1 SGHKS, CDR2 YYEKEE (reference sequence). V was pared by 0 bases and J by 6 bases, with 11 bases between. This CDR3 comprises 14 residues. The CDR3 nucleotides are TGTGCCAGCAGCTTGGATTGGGGGGCGGATACGCAGTATTTT. Translation gives CASSLDWGADTQYF.

This clonotype was picked up a small number of times. J is TRBJ2-3 and V is TRBV21-1; the D segment call TRBD1 is taken from the table without a DNA check. TRBV21-1 is noted as a pseudogene. This CDR3 has 17 residues. CDR3 in amino acids: CASSKEKQAGGTDTQYF. The CDR3 coding sequence is TGTGCCAGCAGCAAAGAGAAGCAGGCAGGGGGCACAGATACGCAGTATTTT.

The gene calls are TRBV5-1 and TRBJ2-2; 7 positions match TRBD2. The CDR3 has 18 residues. Unmatched junction bases numbered 17, after V lost 4 bases and J lost 5 bases. Germline V gene sequence: CDR1 SGHRS, CDR2 YFSETQ. DNA for the CDR3: TGCGCCAGCAGCCCCAGCGGGATCCTCGAGCCTGAAACCGGGGAGCTGTTTTTT. Amino acids: CASSPSGILEPETGELFF.

The V call is TRBV7-9, the J call TRBJ2-2; D gene unclear. The CDR3 consists of 14 residues. Trimming left V 2 bases short and J 4 bases short, with 8 bases between. The V gene's germline CDR1 is SEHNR and CDR2 FQNEAQ (reference sequence). This chain's CDR3 is CASSLIAVTGELFF. In nucleotides, the CDR3 is TGTGCCAGCAGCTTAATCGCGGTCACCGGGGAGCTGTTTTTT.